The subject of this entry is one TCR beta chain. Antigen specificity is unknown. This entry is derived from a study of long-term antiretroviral therapy in people with HIV. Study-wide points: Blood draws took place between about 2003 and 2018 and possibly involved older ART regimens. In samples taken after ART, diversity increased but remained below transplant donor control levels. Clones showing expansion before ART dominated the repertoire at all time points.

Every single participant having HIV got treatment inside the United States. From germline, CDR1 is PRHDT and CDR2 FYEKMQ (reference sequence). This CDR3 has 14 residues. The V end lost 2 bases, the J end lost 6 bases, and 13 bases lay between the germline ends. Running of the v3.0 immunoSEQ assay took place at survey level. Libraries were prepared by immunoSEQ multiplex PCR; TCRdb keeps only in-frame clonotypes and omits some of them. The data show roughly 16,000 clones, about three quarters seen once. This material consisted of unsorted PBMCs, taken 2.1 years after starting antiretroviral therapy. V usage is TRBV13 and J usage is TRBJ1-1, with D uncertain. The receptor's source is a man aged 35 to 55 with HIV. The CDR3, as DNA: TGTGCCAGCAGCTTAAAGATTGGGATTCCTGAAGCTTTCTTT. Its translation is CASSLKIGIPEAFF.